This T cell receptor beta chain was profiled in a study of blood T cell repertoires in COVID-19. In this sample, this clone turned up once. In germline, CDR1 is MDHEN, CDR2 SYDVKM. The ends were cut back, 5 bases at V and 2 bases at J, with 13 bases in the middle. CDR3 length: 15 amino acids. Sequencing was performed with immunoSEQ multiplex PCR; in TCRdb, only in-frame clones are kept and a portion is missing. Among about 250,000 clones, approximately 85% were seen once, and the ten largest hold roughly 6.2%. Sequenced sample: peripheral blood. The clonotype originates from a woman of 80 years or more with COVID-19, enrolled during active disease. This chain connects TRBV28 to TRBJ1-5; no clear D. CDR3 loop: CASSQTVRGNQPQHF. As DNA, the CDR3 is TGTGCCAGCAGTCAGACCGTTCGGGGCAATCAGCCCCAGCATTTT.